Following are 21 T cell receptor beta chains from one sample sequenced in a study of blood T cells in healthy people across ages. Then a second PCR, running roughly 6 to 11 cycles, was carried out with a sample-barcoded 5' primer and a J-beta primer mix. TCRdb re-derived calls from the 5' RACE reads in MiXCR, one entry per CDR3 protein. The sample contains 1.5 million to 2 million distinct CDR3 sequences, 34% of which appear only once. Sequencing was carried out using blood. These receptors were collected from a woman aged 25 to 39 in good health.

This clonotype was detected only a few times. V usage is TRBV4-2 and J usage is TRBJ2-7; D might be TRBD2 (5 bases). Per germline, CDR1 LGHNA and CDR2 YNFKEQ. The CDR3 runs 16 residues. With 4 bases removed from V and 0 bases from J, the gap between germline ends came to 16 bases. CDR3 nucleotides: TGTGCCAGCAGCCCCCTACGTGGTAGCGTCTCCTACGAGCAGTACTTC. The encoded protein is CASSPLRGSVSYEQYF.

This rearrangement joins TRBV20-1 to TRBJ2-1; TRBD2 aligns across 12 bases. V was clipped by 6 bases and J by 9 bases; unmatched bases: 12. The CDR3 has 15 amino acids. Germline lookup yields CDR1 DFQATT and CDR2 SNEGSKA (reference sequence). The CDR3: CSAPATSGSLFEQFF. The CDR3 coding sequence is TGCAGTGCGCCAGCGACTAGCGGGAGTCTCTTTGAGCAGTTCTTC.

V gene TRBV7-9 combines with J gene TRBJ1-1, with D possibly being TRBD1 (5 bases). Germline V gene lookup returns CDR1 SEHNR and CDR2 FQNEAQ (reference sequence). The CDR3 is made up of 16 amino acids. Trimming took 1 base from V and 3 from J, leaving 15 bases between them. CDR3 protein: CASSLGFWVGDTEAFF. The CDR3 nucleotides read TGTGCCAGCAGCTTAGGTTTTTGGGTGGGGGACACTGAAGCTTTCTTT.

Comment on this clonotype: A much larger clone is a single base away; this may be a read error. This chain joins TRBV6-6 and TRBJ2-3; perhaps TRBD2 as D (5 bases). The CDR3 has 14 amino acids. Trimming pared 10 bases from V and 1 base from J, leaving 15 bases between. Germline loops: CDR1 MNHNY, CDR2 SVGAGI (reference sequence). CDR3 nucleotide sequence: TGTGCCATCCATGGCGGGCTCCGCACAGATACGCAGTATTTT. This encodes CAIHGGLRTDTQYF.

About this clonotype itself: A read error may produce the germline difference seen at one junction end. The chain couples TRBV9 to TRBJ2-7, with TRBD1 identical over 11 bases. CDR1 and CDR2 (germline): SGDLS, YYNGEE. The CDR3 is 15 amino acids. The CDR3 loop is CASSPGQGASYGQYF. For the CDR3, the DNA is TGTGCCAGCAGCCCAGGACAGGGGGCTTCCTACGGGCAGTACTTC.

A few counts support this clonotype. V usage is TRBV25-1 and J usage is TRBJ1-2; no clear D gene. The germline gives CDR1 MGHDK, CDR2 SYGVNS. The CDR3 sequence is 14 residues long. Trimming removed 2 bases from V and 4 bases from J, with 11 bases in between. In DNA, the CDR3 is TGTGCCAGCAGTGAAGCAACCACCTCCTATGGCTACACCTTC. Protein sequence: CASSEATTSYGYTF.

With respect to this clonotype: This may be a read error: a much more frequent sequence differs by one nucleotide. The V gene is TRBV29-1, the J gene TRBJ2-1; D may be TRBD1 or TRBD2 (5 bases each). The CDR3 extends over 15 amino acids. Germline CDR1 SQVTM, CDR2 ANQGSEA. V was shortened by 4 bases and J by 3 bases, with 16 bases between the two germline ends. This CDR3 reads CSVVPLAGNYNEQFF. In DNA, the CDR3 is TGCAGCGTTGTACCGCTAGCAGGGAACTACAATGAGCAGTTCTTC.

The genes are TRBV2 and TRBJ2-1; 9 bases line up with TRBD2. The germline gives CDR1 SNHLY, CDR2 FYNNEI. V shed 4 bases, J shed 6 bases, and the junction held 7 bases outside the gene matches. The CDR3 extends over 15 amino acids. The CDR3, as DNA: TGTGCCAGCAGTGCTCGCGGGAGGGTGAGCAATGAGCAGTTCTTC. Its translation: CASSARGRVSNEQFF.

This clonotype was seen more than once but under ten times. CDR3 sequence: CASSPPAGGLSKQYF. The CDR3, as DNA: TGTGCCAGCAGCCCCCCCGCGGGAGGGCTCTCGAAGCAGTACTTC. This chain links TRBV7-2 with TRBJ2-7; TRBD2 matches at 9 bases. This CDR3 has 15 residues. Trimming cost V 5 bases and J 8 bases; bases outside gene matches: 13. Per the germline V gene, CDR1 is SGHTA and CDR2 is FQGNSA.

Worth noting for this clonotype: A junction end diverges from the germline sequence, so it may reflect a read error. The V gene is TRBV2, the J gene TRBJ2-1, with 11 nucleotides matching TRBD1. The CDR3 extends over 16 amino acids. The germline V gene has CDR1 SNHLY and CDR2 FYNNEI. The CDR3 loop is CASRNPRTGGGNEKFF. The CDR3 DNA sequence: TGTGCCAGCAGAAACCCGAGGACAGGGGGCGGCAATGAGAAGTTCTTC.

This clonotype was seen a handful of times. The genes are TRBV20-1 and TRBJ2-1; D may be TRBD2 (6 bases). The CDR3 has 15 amino acids. V was pared by 0 bases and J by 9 bases, with 18 bases between. CDR1 and CDR2 from the germline V gene are DFQATT and SNEGSKA (reference sequence). For the CDR3, the DNA is TGCAGTGCTAGAGATCACGCGGGAAGGATAAGTGAGCAGTTCTTC. Translated, it gives CSARDHAGRISEQFF.

The chain uses TRBV20-1 and TRBJ2-3; the match to TRBD2 covers 7 bases. Germline lookup yields CDR1 DFQATT and CDR2 SNEGSKA (reference sequence). Trimming took 3 bases from V and 5 from J; bases not matched to a gene: 11. The CDR3 runs to 15 residues. The CDR3 spells CSASWAGLAVDTQYF. The CDR3 nucleotides read TGCAGTGCTAGCTGGGCGGGCCTAGCGGTAGATACGCAGTATTTT.

This clonotype was counted a few times. CDR3 DNA: TGTGCCAGCAGTTTTGCAGCGGGGAGGTCAGATACGCAGTATTTT. Translating it yields CASSFAAGRSDTQYF. V is TRBV28 and J is TRBJ2-3, with 7 bases fitting TRBD2. Germline CDR1 is MDHEN and CDR2 is SYDVKM. Trimming cost V 3 bases and J 4 bases; bases outside gene matches: 7. The CDR3 runs 15 residues.

This clonotype came up a few times. This chain links TRBV20-1 with TRBJ2-5; tentatively, D is TRBD1 (6 bases). Germline V gene sequence: CDR1 DFQATT, CDR2 SNEGSKA (reference sequence). V shed 0 bases and J shed 5 bases, with 13 bases lying between them. The CDR3 sequence is 14 residues long. The CDR3 here is CSARDYRVRETQYF. The CDR3 DNA reads TGCAGTGCTAGAGATTACAGGGTTAGGGAGACCCAGTACTTC.

This chain connects TRBV4-1 to TRBJ1-1, with D possibly matching TRBD1 (6 bases). The ends were cut back, 5 bases at V and 1 base at J, with 14 bases in the middle. The CDR3 is made up of 15 amino acids. Germline CDR1 reads MGHRA; CDR2 reads YSYEKL. CDR3 DNA sequence: TGCGCCAGCAGCTTCGTGGGGGGCAGGAACACTGAAGCTTTCTTT. Protein: CASSFVGGRNTEAFF.

This clonotype was observed a handful of times. The V and J genes are TRBV18 and TRBJ2-6; no clear D. With 0 bases removed from V and 2 bases from J, the gap between germline ends came to 2 bases. CDR3 length: 14 amino acids. Germline V gene data show CDR1 as KGHSH and CDR2 as LQKENI. CDR3 sequence reads: CASSPPAGANVLTF. The CDR3 DNA is TGTGCCAGCTCACCACCGGCTGGGGCCAACGTCCTGACTTTC. The variable domain in full, with the rest retrieved from reference TRBV18 and TRBJ2-6, is NAGVMQNPRHLVRRRGQEARLRCSPMKGHSHVYWYRQLPEEGLKFMVYLQKENIIDESGMPKERFSAEFPKEGPSILRIQQVVRGDSAAYFCASSPPAGANVLTFGAGSRLTVL.

In this sample, this clonotype turned up a few times. This rearrangement joins TRBV5-1 to TRBJ2-3; possibly TRBD1 or TRBD2 for D (6 bases each). The length of the CDR3 is 16 residues. Per germline, CDR1 SGHRS and CDR2 YFSETQ. V lost 6 bases and J 4 bases, leaving 21 bases between the germline ends. The CDR3 spells CASNGRDTGEADTQYF. In nucleotides, the CDR3 is TGCGCCAGCAACGGACGGGACACTGGGGAGGCAGATACGCAGTATTTT.

The V gene is TRBV6-1, the J gene TRBJ2-2; weak D call: TRBD1 (6 bases). Germline CDR1 is MNHNS and CDR2 is SASEGT. Between the trimmed V and J ends, which lost 4 bases and 4 bases, there was a span of 10 bases. This CDR3 is 14 amino acids long. The CDR3 loop reads CASSATGITGELFF. Written as DNA, the CDR3 is TGTGCCAGCAGTGCTACAGGGATCACCGGGGAGCTGTTTTTT.

J is TRBJ1-2 and V is TRBV3-1, with D tentatively TRBD1 (5 bases). The CDR3 runs 16 residues. Germline CDR1 and CDR2: LGHDT and YNNKEL (reference sequence). The germline V and J ends were trimmed by 6 bases and 5 bases, with 22 bases remaining between them. The chain's CDR3 is CASSQLWGRGIYGYTF. The DNA of the CDR3 is TGTGCCAGCAGTCAACTCTGGGGACGGGGGATATATGGCTACACCTTC.

This clonotype was observed a handful of times. The chain employs TRBV13 and TRBJ2-3; 8 bases match TRBD2. CDR1 PRHDT and CDR2 FYEKMQ come from the germline V gene (reference sequence). The CDR3 contains 16 residues. The V segment lost 3 bases and the J segment 3 bases; nucleotides outside the gene matches: 8. CDR3 sequence: CASSFGQRGTTDTQYF. The CDR3 DNA reads TGTGCCAGCAGCTTTGGCCAGCGGGGGACGACAGATACGCAGTATTTT.

This clonotype was picked up a small number of times. The chain carries TRBV29-1 and TRBJ2-3; D is unclear. The germline V gene encodes CDR1 SQVTM and CDR2 ANQGSEA. This CDR3 contains 17 residues. Trimming left V 6 bases short and J 2 bases short, with 24 bases between. The CDR3 loop reads CSVKGFAGLGYTDTQYF. In DNA form, the CDR3 reads TGCAGCGTGAAGGGTTTCGCAGGCCTCGGATACACAGATACGCAGTATTTT.